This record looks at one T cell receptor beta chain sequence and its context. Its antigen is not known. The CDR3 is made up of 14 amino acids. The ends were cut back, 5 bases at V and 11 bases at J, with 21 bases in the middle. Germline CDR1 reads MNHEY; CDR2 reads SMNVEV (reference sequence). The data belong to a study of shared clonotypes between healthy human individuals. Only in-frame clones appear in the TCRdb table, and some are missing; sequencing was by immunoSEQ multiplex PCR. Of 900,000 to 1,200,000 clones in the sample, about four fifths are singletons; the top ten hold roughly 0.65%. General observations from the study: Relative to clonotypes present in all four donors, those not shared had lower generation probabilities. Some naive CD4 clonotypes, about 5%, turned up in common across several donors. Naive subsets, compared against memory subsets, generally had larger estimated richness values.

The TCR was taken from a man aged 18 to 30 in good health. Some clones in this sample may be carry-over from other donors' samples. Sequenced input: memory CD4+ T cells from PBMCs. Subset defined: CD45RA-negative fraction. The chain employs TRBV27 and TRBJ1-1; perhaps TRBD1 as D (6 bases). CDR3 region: CASSPPGTPRGAFF. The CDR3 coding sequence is TGTGCCAGCAGTCCACCTGGGACACCGAGAGGGGCTTTCTTT.